This TCR beta chain derives from a study of cytomegalovirus exposure and HLA in healthy donors. Study-wide results and caveats: In a later analysis, compared with equally common non-associated chains, HLA-associated beta chains were more expanded.

PCR employed 60 Vbeta and 13 Jbeta primers. In the study's own analysis: The authors later counted 75 million to 90 million unique TCR beta chains, around 9.9 million of them shared. TCRdb's table, derived via immunoSEQ multiplex PCR, lists solely in-frame clones and lacks some. The V and J calls and clone size are taken from that table; D and trimming were inferred from the DNA. The sample lists some 170,000 clones, roughly 80% seen once, with about 1.6% in the top ten. This clone was seen only a few times. Its antigen is unknown. From germline, CDR1 is SEHNR and CDR2 FQNEAQ (reference sequence). The trim removed 6 bases at V and 5 bases at J, leaving 8 bases unmatched. The CDR3 consists of 15 residues. Those who donated were healthy bone marrow donors.

Sequenced sample: PBMCs. The source of this sequence is a girl aged 5-17 years in good health and CMV-seropositive. The chain employs TRBV7-9 and TRBJ2-5, with 11 bases aligning to TRBD2. The DNA for the CDR3 is TGTGCCAGCAGGAGTAGCGGGGGGGCCTTCGAGACCCAGTACTTC. It yields the protein CASRSSGGAFETQYF.